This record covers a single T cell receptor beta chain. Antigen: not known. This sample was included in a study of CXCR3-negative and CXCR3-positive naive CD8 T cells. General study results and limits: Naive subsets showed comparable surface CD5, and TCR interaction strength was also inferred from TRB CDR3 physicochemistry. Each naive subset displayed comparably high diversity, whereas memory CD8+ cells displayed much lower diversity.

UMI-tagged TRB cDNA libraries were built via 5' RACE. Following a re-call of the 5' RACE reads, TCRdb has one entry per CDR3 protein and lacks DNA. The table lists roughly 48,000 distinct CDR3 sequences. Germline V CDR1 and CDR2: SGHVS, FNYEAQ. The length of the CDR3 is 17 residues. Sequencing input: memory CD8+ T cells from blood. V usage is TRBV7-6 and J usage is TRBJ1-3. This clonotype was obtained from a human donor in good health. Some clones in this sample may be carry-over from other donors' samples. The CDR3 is CASSPYSVTNSGNTIYF.